This TCR beta chain was documented in a study of T cell responses to AZD1222 COVID-19 vaccine. Study-wide points: Spike-specific TCR breadth rose after two AZD1222 doses, and depth rose as well. Among the donors, most were white British and more were female, and clonal diversity was possibly underestimated. Distributed over spike, vaccine-associated CD4 TCRs predominated at 160-218 and 743-854.

In germline, CDR1 is SSHAT, CDR2 FNYEAQ (reference sequence). The CDR3 covers 15 residues. As to this clone: Its antigen is as yet unknown. The germline gene is not matched at one end of the junction; a read error may be the cause.

Profiled with immunoSEQ multiplex PCR; TCRdb holds only in-frame clones, not every one. The sample records about 130,000 clones, roughly 88% being singletons. This specimen consisted of peripheral blood, obtained on day 0 of AZD1222 vaccination. This sequence joins TRBV7-7 and TRBJ2-2; D is possibly TRBD1 (6 bases). The receptor's source is an adult in good health. The CDR3 here is CASSPQGHNTGELFF. CDR3 coding DNA: TGTGCTAGCAGCCCACAGGGTCATAACACCGGGGAGCTGTTTTTT.